This T cell receptor (beta chain) was found in a study of glioma-infiltrating T cells. The iRepertoire nested amplicon-rescue multiplex PCR amplified TCR alpha and beta CDR3s from RNA. TCRdb redid the calling of the multiplex PCR reads with MiXCR, one entry per CDR3 protein. The sample gives some 150,000 distinct CDR3 sequences, 30% to 40% of which show up once; about a fifth is in the top ten. General study findings and limits: Only very few CDR3 sequences appeared in both tissue and blood.

V lost 5 bases and J lost 0; bases outside the gene matches: 6. CDR3 length: 15 amino acids. Germline V gene lookup returns CDR1 MNHNS and CDR2 SASEGT. This clonotype was detected a few times. As yet, its antigen is unknown. J is TRBJ2-7 and V is TRBV6-1, with TRBD2 matching over 8 bases. This TCR was sampled from a human donor with low-grade glioma or glioblastoma, undergoing nonglioma brain surgery, or in good health (not recorded which). Sequencing was performed on glioma tissue, nonneoplastic brain tissue, or PBMCs (not recorded which). CDR3 loop: CASSNLAGPSYEQYF. DNA for the CDR3: TGTGCCAGCAGTAACCTAGCGGGCCCCTCCTACGAGCAGTACTTC.